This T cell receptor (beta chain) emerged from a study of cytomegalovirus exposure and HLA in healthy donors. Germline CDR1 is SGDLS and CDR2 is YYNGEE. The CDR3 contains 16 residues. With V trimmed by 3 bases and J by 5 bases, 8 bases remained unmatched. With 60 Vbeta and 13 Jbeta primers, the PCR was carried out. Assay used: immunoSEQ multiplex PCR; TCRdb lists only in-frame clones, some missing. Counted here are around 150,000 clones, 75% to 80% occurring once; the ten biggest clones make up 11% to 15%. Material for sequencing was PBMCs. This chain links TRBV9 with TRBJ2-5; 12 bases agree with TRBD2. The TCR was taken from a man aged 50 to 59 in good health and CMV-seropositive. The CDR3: CASSARLAGEGETQYF. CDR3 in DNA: TGTGCCAGCAGCGCCCGACTAGCGGGGGAGGGGGAGACCCAGTACTTC.